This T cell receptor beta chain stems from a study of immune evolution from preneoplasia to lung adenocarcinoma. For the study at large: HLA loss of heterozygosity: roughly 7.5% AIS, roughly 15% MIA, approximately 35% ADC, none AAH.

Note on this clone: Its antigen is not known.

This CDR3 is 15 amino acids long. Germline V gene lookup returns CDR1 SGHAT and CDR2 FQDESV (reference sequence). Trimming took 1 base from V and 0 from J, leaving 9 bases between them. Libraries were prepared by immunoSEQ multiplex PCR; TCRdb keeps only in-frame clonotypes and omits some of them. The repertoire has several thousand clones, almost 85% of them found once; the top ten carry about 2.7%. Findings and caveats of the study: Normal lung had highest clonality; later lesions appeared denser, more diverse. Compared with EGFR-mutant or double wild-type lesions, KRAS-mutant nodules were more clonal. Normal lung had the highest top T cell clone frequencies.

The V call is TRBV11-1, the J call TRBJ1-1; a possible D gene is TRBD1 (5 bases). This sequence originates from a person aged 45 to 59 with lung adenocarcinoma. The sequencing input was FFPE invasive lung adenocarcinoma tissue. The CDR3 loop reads CASSLGGYMNTEAFF. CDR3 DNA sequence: TGTGCCAGCAGCTTAGGGGGCTACATGAACACTGAAGCTTTCTTT.